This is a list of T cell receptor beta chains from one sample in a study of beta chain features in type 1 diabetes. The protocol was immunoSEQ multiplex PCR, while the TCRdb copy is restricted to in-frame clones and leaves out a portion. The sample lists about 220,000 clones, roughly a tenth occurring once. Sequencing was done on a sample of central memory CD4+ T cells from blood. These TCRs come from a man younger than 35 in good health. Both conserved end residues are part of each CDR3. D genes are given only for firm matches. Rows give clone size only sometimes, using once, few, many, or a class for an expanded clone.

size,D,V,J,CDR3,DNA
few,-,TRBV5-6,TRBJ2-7,CASSLTFYEQYF,TGTGCCAGCAGCTTAACCTTCTACGAGCAGTACTTC
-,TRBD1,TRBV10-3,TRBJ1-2,CAISEDRDYGYTF,TGTGCCATCAGTGAGGACAGGGACTATGGCTACACCTTC
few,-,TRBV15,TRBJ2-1,CATSRDESGRNEQFF,TGTGCCACCAGCAGAGATGAGTCAGGCCGCAATGAGCAGTTCTTC
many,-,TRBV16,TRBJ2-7,CASSQFEAPGVYEQYF,TGTGCCAGCAGCCAATTTGAGGCTCCGGGGGTCTACGAGCAGTACTTC
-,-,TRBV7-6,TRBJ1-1,CASSFQVGTEAFF,TGTGCCAGCAGCTTCCAGGTGGGCACTGAAGCTTTCTTT
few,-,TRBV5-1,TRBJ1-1,CASSLEVNTEAFF,TGCGCCAGCAGCTTGGAGGTGAACACTGAAGCTTTCTTT
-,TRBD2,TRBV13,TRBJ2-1,CASSFGTSGNNEQFF,TGTGCCAGCAGCTTCGGGACTAGCGGGAACAATGAGCAGTTCTTC
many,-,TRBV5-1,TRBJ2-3,CASSLVGTDTQYF,TGCGCCAGCAGCTTGGTGGGCACAGATACGCAGTATTTT
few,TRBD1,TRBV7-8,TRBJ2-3,CASRALTGRADTQYF,TGTGCCAGCCGAGCTTTGACAGGGCGGGCAGATACGCAGTATTTT
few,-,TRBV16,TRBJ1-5,CASSQSTGTQPQHF,TGTGCCAGCAGCCAATCAACGGGTACTCAGCCCCAGCATTTT
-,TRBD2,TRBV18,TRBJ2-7,CASSLTRQRDGEQYF,TGTGCCAGCTCACTAACCAGGCAGCGGGATGGCGAGCAGTACTTC
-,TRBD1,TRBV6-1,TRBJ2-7,CASSEGTGDPRYEQYF,TGTGCCAGCAGTGAAGGGACAGGGGACCCTCGGTACGAGCAGTACTTC
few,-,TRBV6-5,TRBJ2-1,CASSKLAIRNEQFF,TGTGCCAGCAGTAAGCTAGCGATCAGAAATGAGCAGTTCTTC
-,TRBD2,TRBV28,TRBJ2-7,CASSLLTAGGPDEQYF,TGTGCCAGCAGTTTATTGACGGCGGGAGGGCCAGACGAGCAGTACTTC
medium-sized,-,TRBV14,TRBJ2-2,CASSQGQGVAGELFF,TGTGCCAGCAGCCAAGGCCAGGGAGTCGCCGGGGAGCTGTTTTTT
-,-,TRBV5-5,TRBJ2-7,CASSLHAGTYEQYF,TGTGCCAGCAGCTTGCACGCTGGCACCTACGAGCAGTACTTC
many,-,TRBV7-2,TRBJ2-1,CASSLVINNEQFF,TGTGCCAGCAGCTTAGTAATCAACAATGAGCAGTTCTTC
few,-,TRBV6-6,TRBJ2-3,CASSYSPSSDTQYF,TGTGCCAGCAGTTACTCCCCCAGCTCAGATACGCAGTATTTT
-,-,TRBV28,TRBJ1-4,CASSLRVGGNEKLFF,TGTGCCAGCAGTTTGAGGGTAGGGGGGAATGAAAAACTGTTTTTT
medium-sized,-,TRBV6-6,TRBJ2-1,CASSYSGSPNEQFF,TGTGCCAGCAGTTACTCGGGTAGCCCCAATGAGCAGTTCTTC
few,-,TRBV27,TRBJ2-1,CASSMVTSYNEQFF,TGTGCCAGCAGTATGGTGACGTCCTACAATGAGCAGTTCTTC
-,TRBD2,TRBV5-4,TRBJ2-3,CASSFGGLAGGKDTQYF,TGTGCCAGCAGCTTCGGTGGCCTAGCGGGAGGAAAAGATACGCAGTATTTT
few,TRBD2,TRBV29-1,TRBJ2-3,CSVRGTSGSADTQYF,TGCAGCGTGCGAGGGACTAGCGGGAGCGCAGATACGCAGTATTTT
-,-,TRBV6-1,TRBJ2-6,CAISGQPGANVLTF,TGTGCCATCAGTGGACAGCCTGGGGCCAACGTCCTGACTTTC
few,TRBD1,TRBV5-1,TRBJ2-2,CASSSAIRTGNTGELFF,TGCGCCAGCAGCTCGGCAATAAGGACAGGGAACACCGGGGAGCTGTTTTTT
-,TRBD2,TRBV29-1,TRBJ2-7,CSVGHSGRWIYEQYF,TGCAGCGTTGGCCATAGCGGGAGATGGATCTACGAGCAGTACTTC
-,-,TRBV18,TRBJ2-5,CASSPFDRGTQYF,TGTGCCAGCTCACCGTTCGACAGAGGGACCCAGTACTTC
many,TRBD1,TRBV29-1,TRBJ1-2,CSVQGGEDGYTF,TGCAGCGTCCAGGGGGGAGAGGATGGCTACACCTTC
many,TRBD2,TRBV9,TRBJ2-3,CASSQRERTDTQYF,TGTGCCAGCAGCCAGCGGGAGAGGACAGATACGCAGTATTTT
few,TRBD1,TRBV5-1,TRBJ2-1,CASRTGGTTPGEQFF,TGCGCCAGCAGAACAGGGGGCACTACTCCCGGTGAGCAGTTCTTC